One sample yielded the 10 T cell receptor beta chains listed below, sequenced in a study of blood T cell repertoires in COVID-19. Using immunoSEQ multiplex PCR, the repertoire was profiled, and TCRdb retains in-frame clones only, with some absent. The sample carries fewer than 350,000 clones, around 86% recorded once. Sequenced: peripheral blood. These receptor sequences come from a woman aged 60-75 years with active or convalescent COVID-19.

The chain recombines TRBV5-1 with TRBJ2-3; 11 bases match TRBD2. Unmatched junction bases numbered 6, after V lost 0 bases and J lost 3 bases. The length of the CDR3 is 17 residues. Germline V gene lookup returns CDR1 SGHRS and CDR2 YFSETQ. The CDR3 coding sequence is TGCGCCAGCAGCTTGGCCCCTCTAGCGGGGGGAACAGATACGCAGTATTTT. Amino acid sequence: CASSLAPLAGGTDTQYF.

The V gene is TRBV10-3, the J gene TRBJ2-3; 8 nucleotides match TRBD1. The germline gives CDR1 ENHRY, CDR2 SYGVKD. V lost 3 bases, J lost 2 bases, and 4 bases stayed unmatched. The CDR3 runs 15 residues. CDR3 amino acids: CAISEGQGATDTQYF. CDR3 DNA: TGTGCCATCAGTGAAGGGCAGGGGGCCACAGATACGCAGTATTTT.

The chain employs TRBV28 and TRBJ1-2, with TRBD1 as a possible D gene (6 bases). V lost 4 bases and J lost 5, with 20 bases in between. The CDR3 is 16 amino acids. The germline CDR1 and CDR2 sequences are MDHEN and SYDVKM. CDR3 DNA sequence: TGTGCCAGCAGTTCGGTGGGGGCGGCATCCGGATATGGCTACACCTTC. It yields the protein CASSSVGAASGYGYTF.

The genes are TRBV27 and TRBJ2-1; tentatively, D is TRBD2 (6 bases). The germline V and J ends were trimmed by 8 bases and 9 bases, with 23 bases remaining between them. CDR3 length: 15 residues. The germline gives CDR1 MNHEY, CDR2 SMNVEV (reference sequence). CDR3 bases: TGTGCCAGCGGGATAGCGGTGCCCCCTTGGGGTGAGCAGTTCTTC. Amino acids: CASGIAVPPWGEQFF.

The rearrangement uses TRBV9 and TRBJ2-7; the match to TRBD1 covers 7 bases. From germline, CDR1 is SGDLS and CDR2 YYNGEE. J gave up 4 bases and V 0 bases, and 4 bases lay outside the gene matches. This CDR3 comprises 14 residues. The DNA for the CDR3 is TGTGCCAGCAGCGTAGACCGACAGGGATACGAGCAGTACTTC. Its protein is CASSVDRQGYEQYF. Based on the CDR3 plus reference TRBV9 and TRBJ2-7, the full variable domain is DSGVTQTPKHLITATGQRVTLRCSPRSGDLSVYWYQQSLDQGLQFLIQYYNGEERAKGNILERFSAQQFPDLHSELNLSSLELGDSALYFCASSVDRQGYEQYFGPGTRLTVT.

The CDR3 sequence: CASSLLGAGTFPGELFF. The CDR3 DNA is TGTGCCAGTAGCCTATTGGGGGCCGGGACATTTCCCGGGGAGCTGTTTTTT. The rearrangement joins TRBV19 to TRBJ2-2; TRBD1 is a possible D gene (6 bases). The germline V gene has CDR1 LNHDA and CDR2 SQIVND (reference sequence). The CDR3 contains 17 residues. V lost 6 bases to trimming and J lost 6 bases, with 23 bases between them. The full variable domain, in which reference TRBV19 and TRBJ2-2 provide the parts outside the CDR3, is DGGITQSPKYLFRKEGQNVTLSCEQNLNHDAMYWYRQDPGQGLRLIYYSQIVNDFQKGDIAEGYSVSREKKESFPLTVTSAQKNPTAFYLCASSLLGAGTFPGELFFGEGSRLTVL.

The chain joins TRBV19 to TRBJ2-2, with TRBD1 as a possible D gene (6 bases). This CDR3 is built from 17 residues. V lost 3 bases, J lost 0 bases, and 14 bases lay in between. Germline CDR1 LNHDA, CDR2 SQIVND (reference sequence). In nucleotides, the CDR3 is TGTGCCAGTAGTATCGACAGGTCGGGGACGAACACCGGGGAGCTGTTTTTT. Amino acid sequence: CASSIDRSGTNTGELFF.

The V and J genes are TRBV7-2 and TRBJ2-2, with 7 nucleotides matching TRBD2. J was trimmed by 4 bases and V by 0 bases; bases with no gene match: 5. Germline assignment: CDR1 SGHTA and CDR2 FQGNSA. The CDR3 contains 16 residues. The chain's CDR3 is CASSLAGGFGTGELFF. As DNA, the CDR3 is TGTGCCAGCAGCTTAGCGGGGGGGTTCGGCACCGGGGAGCTGTTTTTT.

The V call is TRBV6-2 or TRBV6-3, the J call TRBJ2-1; 11 nucleotides align to TRBD2. Germline V gene sequence: CDR1 MNHEY, CDR2 SVGEGT. This CDR3 has 17 amino acids. The ends lost 2 bases at V and 4 bases at J; junction bases unmatched: 7. The CDR3 reads CASSYPPSGGPYNEQFF. CDR3 DNA: TGTGCCAGCAGTTACCCCCCTAGCGGGGGGCCTTACAATGAGCAGTTCTTC.

The V and J genes are TRBV14 and TRBJ1-2; 8 nucleotides align to TRBD1. CDR1 SGHDN and CDR2 FVKESK come from the germline V gene. CDR3 length: 15 residues. The junction had 7 bases not matched to a gene; V was cut back by 1 base and J by 6 bases. The DNA for the CDR3 is TGTGCCAGCAGCCAAGCTTGGACAGGGAGGGATGGCTACACCTTC. Translating gives CASSQAWTGRDGYTF.